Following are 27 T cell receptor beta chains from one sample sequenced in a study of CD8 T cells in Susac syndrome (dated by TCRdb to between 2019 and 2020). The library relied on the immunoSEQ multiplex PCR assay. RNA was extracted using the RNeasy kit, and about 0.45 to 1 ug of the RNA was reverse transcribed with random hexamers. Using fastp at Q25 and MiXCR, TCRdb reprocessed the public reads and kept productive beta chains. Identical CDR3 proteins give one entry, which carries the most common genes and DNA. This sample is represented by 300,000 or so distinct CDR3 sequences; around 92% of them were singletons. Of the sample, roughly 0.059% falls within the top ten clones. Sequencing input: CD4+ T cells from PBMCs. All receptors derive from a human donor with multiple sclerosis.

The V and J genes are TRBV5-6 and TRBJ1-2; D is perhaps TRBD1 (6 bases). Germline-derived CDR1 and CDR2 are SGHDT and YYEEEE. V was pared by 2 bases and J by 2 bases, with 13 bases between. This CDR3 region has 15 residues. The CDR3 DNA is TGTGCCAGCAGCTTCCTGGCGGGGGGCAACTATGGCTACACCTTC. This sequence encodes CASSFLAGGNYGYTF.

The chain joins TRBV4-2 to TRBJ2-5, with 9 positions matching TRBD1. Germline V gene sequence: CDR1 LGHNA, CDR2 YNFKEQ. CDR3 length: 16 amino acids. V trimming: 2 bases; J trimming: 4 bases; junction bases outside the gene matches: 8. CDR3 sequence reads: CASSQNRDRVGETQYF. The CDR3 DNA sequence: TGTGCCAGCAGCCAAAACCGGGACAGGGTGGGAGAGACCCAGTACTTC.

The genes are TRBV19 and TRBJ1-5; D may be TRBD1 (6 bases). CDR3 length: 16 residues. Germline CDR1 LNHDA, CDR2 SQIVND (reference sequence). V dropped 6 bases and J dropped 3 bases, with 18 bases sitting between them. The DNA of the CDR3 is TGTGCCAGTAGCATCGCGGGACATGCCCCCAATCAGCCCCAGCATTTT. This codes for CASSIAGHAPNQPQHF.

CDR3 sequence reads: CATKGDRVGGYTF. The CDR3 bases are TGTGCCACAAAGGGCGACAGGGTCGGGGGCTACACCTTC. V is TRBV24-1 and J is TRBJ1-2, with 7 positions matching TRBD1. The CDR3 contains 13 residues. Germline V gene data show CDR1 as KGHDR and CDR2 as SFDVKD. V dropped 10 bases and J dropped 8; count of bases not matched to a gene: 12.

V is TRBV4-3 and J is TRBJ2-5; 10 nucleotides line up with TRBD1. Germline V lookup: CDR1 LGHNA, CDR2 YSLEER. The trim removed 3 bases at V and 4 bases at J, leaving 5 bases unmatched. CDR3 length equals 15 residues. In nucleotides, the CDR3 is TGCGCCAGCAGCCAGGGGACAGGGGTAAGAGAGACCCAGTACTTC. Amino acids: CASSQGTGVRETQYF.

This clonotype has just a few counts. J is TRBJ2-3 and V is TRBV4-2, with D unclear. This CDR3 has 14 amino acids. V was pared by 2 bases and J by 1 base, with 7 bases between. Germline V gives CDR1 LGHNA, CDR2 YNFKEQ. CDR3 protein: CASSQRSGTDTQYF. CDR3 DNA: TGTGCCAGCAGCCAACGGTCGGGCACAGATACGCAGTATTTT.

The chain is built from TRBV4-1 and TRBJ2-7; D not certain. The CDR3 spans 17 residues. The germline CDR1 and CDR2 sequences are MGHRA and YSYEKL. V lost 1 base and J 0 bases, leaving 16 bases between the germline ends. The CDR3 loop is CASSQGSARRLSYEQYF. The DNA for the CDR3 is TGCGCCAGCAGCCAAGGATCTGCGAGGCGCCTCTCCTACGAGCAGTACTTC.

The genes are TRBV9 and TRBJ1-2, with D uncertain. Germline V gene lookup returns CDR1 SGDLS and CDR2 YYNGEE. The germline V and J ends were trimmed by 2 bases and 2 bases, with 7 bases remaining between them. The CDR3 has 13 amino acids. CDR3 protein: CASSVGLNYGYTF. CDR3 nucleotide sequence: TGTGCCAGCAGCGTTGGGCTAAACTATGGCTACACCTTC.

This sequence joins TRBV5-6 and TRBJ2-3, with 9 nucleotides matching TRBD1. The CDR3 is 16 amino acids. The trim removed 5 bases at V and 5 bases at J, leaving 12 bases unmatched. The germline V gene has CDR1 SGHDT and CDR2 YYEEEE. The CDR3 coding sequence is TGTGCCAGCAGTCTCCGGACAGGGGACGTTGGAGATACGCAGTATTTT. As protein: CASSLRTGDVGDTQYF.

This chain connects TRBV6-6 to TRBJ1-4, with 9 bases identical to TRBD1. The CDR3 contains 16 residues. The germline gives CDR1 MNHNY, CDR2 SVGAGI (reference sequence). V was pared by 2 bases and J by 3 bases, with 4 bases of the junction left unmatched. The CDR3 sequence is CASSYETGGSNEKLFF. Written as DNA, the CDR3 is TGTGCCAGCAGTTACGAGACAGGGGGTTCTAATGAAAAACTGTTTTTT.

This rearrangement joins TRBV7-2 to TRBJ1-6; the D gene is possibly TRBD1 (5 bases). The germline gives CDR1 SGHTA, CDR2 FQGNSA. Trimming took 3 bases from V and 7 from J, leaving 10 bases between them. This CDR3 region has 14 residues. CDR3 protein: CASSFGGVNSPLHF. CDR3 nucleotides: TGTGCCAGCAGCTTCGGAGGGGTCAATTCACCCCTCCACTTT. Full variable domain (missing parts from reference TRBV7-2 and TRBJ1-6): GAGVSQSPSNKVTEKGKDVELRCDPISGHTALYWYRQSLGQGLEFLIYFQGNSAPDKSGLPSDRFSAERTGGSVSTLTIQRTQQEDSAVYLCASSFGGVNSPLHFGNGTRLTVT.

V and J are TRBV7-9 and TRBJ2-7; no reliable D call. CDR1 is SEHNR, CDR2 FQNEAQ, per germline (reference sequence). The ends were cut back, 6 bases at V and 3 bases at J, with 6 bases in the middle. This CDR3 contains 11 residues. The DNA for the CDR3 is TGTGCCAGCAGTGGGCGCTACGAGCAGTACTTC. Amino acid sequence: CASSGRYEQYF. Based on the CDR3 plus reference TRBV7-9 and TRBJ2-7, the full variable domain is DTGVSQNPRHKITKRGQNVTFRCDPISEHNRLYWYRQTLGQGPEFLTYFQNEAQLEKSRLLSDRFSAERPKGSFSTLEIQRTEQGDSAMYLCASSGRYEQYFGPGTRLTVT.

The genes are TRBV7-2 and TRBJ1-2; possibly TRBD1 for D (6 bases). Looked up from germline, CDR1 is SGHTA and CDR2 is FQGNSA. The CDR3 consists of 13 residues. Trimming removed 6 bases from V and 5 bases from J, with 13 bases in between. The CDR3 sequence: CASRNREWYGYTF. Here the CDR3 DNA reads TGTGCCAGCAGAAACAGGGAGTGGTATGGCTACACCTTC.

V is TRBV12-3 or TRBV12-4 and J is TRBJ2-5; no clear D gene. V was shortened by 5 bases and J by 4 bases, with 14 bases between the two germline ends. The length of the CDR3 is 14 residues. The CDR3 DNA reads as TGTGCCAGCAGTACGTCCAAAGGCGGAGAGACCCAGTACTTC. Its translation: CASSTSKGGETQYF.

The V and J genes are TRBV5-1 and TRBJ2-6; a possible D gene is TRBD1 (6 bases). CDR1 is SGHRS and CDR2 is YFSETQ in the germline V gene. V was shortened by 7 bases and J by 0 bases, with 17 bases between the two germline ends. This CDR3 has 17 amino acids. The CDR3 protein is CASGTGTLSSGANVLTF. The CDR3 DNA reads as TGCGCCAGCGGAACCGGGACACTAAGCTCTGGGGCCAACGTCCTGACTTTC.

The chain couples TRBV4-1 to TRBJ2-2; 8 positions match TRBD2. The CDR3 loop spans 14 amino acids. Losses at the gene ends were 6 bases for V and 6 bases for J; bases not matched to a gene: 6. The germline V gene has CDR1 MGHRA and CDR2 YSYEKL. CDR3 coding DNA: TGCGCCAGCAGTCGACCGGGGGGGTCCGGGGAGCTGTTTTTT. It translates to CASSRPGGSGELFF.

The chain's CDR3 is CSTTRGAHTEAFF. CDR3 coding DNA: TGCAGCACGACTCGGGGCGCCCACACTGAAGCTTTCTTT. The genes are TRBV29-1 and TRBJ1-1, with a tentative D call TRBD1 (5 bases). The CDR3 has 13 amino acids. Deletions cut 8 bases from V and 3 bases from J, with 16 bases between. Per the germline V gene, CDR1 is SQVTM and CDR2 is ANQGSEA. Complete variable domain (other parts from reference TRBV29-1 and TRBJ1-1): SAVISQKPSRDICQRGTSLTIQCQVDSQVTMMFWYRQQPGQSLTLIATANQGSEATYESGFVIDKFPISRPNLTFSTLTVSNMSPEDSSIYLCSTTRGAHTEAFFGQGTRLTVV.

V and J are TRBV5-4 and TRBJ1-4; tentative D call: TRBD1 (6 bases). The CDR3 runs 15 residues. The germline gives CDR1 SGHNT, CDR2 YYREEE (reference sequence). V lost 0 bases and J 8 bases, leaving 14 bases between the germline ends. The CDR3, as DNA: TGTGCCAGCAGCTTGGCCGGGGGGCTGGAAGAAAAACTGTTTTTT. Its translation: CASSLAGGLEEKLFF.

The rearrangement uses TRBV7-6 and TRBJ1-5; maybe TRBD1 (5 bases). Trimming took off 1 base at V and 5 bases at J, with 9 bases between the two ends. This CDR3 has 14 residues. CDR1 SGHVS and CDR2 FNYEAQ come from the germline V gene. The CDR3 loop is CASSLVKGDQPQHF. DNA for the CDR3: TGTGCCAGCAGCTTAGTGAAAGGGGATCAGCCCCAGCATTTT.

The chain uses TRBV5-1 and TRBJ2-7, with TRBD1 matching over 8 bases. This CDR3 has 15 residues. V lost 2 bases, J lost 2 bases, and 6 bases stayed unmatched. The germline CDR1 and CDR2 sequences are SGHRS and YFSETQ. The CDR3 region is CASSFTQGEAYEQYF. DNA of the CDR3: TGCGCCAGCAGCTTTACACAGGGGGAAGCCTACGAGCAGTACTTC.

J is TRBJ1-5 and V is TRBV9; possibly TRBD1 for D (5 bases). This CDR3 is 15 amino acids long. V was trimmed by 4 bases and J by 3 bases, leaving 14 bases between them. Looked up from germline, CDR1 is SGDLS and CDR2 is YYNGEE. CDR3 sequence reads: CASSPGTGDNQPQHF. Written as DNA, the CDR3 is TGTGCCAGCAGCCCCGGGACGGGGGACAATCAGCCCCAGCATTTT.

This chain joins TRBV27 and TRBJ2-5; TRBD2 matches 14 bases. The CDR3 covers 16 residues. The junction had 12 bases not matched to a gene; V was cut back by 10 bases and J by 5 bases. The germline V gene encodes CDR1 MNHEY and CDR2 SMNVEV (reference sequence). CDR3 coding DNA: TGTGCCACCAAGACTAGCGGGAGGGGTCGCGCGGAGACCCAGTACTTC. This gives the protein CATKTSGRGRAETQYF.

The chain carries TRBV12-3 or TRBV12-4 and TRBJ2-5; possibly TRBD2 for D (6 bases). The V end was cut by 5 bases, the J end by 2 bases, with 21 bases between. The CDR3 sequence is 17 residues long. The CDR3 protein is CASSPSRERAPQETQYF. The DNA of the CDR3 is TGTGCCAGCAGTCCTTCCCGGGAGAGGGCTCCTCAAGAGACCCAGTACTTC.

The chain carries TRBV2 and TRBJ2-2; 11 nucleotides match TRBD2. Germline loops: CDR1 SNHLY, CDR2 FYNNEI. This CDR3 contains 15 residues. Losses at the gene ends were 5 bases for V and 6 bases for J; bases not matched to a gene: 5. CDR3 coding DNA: TGTGCCAGCAGTCCTCTAGCGGGAGGCGCCGGGGAGCTGTTTTTT. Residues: CASSPLAGGAGELFF.

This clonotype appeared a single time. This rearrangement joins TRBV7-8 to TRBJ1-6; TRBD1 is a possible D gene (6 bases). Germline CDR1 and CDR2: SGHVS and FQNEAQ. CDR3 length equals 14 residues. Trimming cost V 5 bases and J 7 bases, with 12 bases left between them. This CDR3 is CASSHFRGNSPLHF. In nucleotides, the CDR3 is TGTGCCAGCAGCCACTTCAGGGGAAATTCACCCCTCCACTTT.

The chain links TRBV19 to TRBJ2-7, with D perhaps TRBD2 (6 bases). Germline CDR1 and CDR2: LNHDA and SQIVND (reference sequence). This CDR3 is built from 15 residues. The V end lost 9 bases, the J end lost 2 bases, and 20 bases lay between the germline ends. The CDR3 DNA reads TGTGCCAGCCAATTGACAACAGGACTAACCTACGAGCAGTACTTC. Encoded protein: CASQLTTGLTYEQYF.

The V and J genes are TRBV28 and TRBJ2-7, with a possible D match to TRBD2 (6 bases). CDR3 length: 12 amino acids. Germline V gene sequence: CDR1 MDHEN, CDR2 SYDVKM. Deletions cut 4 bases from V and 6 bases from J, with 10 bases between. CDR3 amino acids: CASSSGLPEQYF. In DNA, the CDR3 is TGTGCCAGCAGTTCGGGACTTCCCGAGCAGTACTTC.